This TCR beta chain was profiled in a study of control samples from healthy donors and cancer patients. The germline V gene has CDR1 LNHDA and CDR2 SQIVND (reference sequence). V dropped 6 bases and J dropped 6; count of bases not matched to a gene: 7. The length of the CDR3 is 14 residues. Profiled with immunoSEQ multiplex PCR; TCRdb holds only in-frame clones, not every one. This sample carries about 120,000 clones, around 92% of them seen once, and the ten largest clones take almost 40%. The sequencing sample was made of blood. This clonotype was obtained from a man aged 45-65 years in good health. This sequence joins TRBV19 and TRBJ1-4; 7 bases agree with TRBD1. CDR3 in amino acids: CASRRQGWDEKLFF. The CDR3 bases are TGTGCCAGTAGGAGACAGGGATGGGATGAAAAACTGTTTTTT.